These 26 T cell receptor beta chains were sequenced from one sample in a study of regulatory T cells in long-lasting Graves disease. Arm-PCR with iRepertoire HTBI primers amplified the CDR3 regions for these TCR beta libraries. TCRdb used MiXCR to reprocess the multiplex PCR reads, holding one entry per CDR3 protein. The sample has around 450,000 distinct CDR3 sequences; under 25% are singletons. Time point reported: persistent/refractory GD, antithyroid drugs over 5 years with positive TRAb. Scientists built the TCR library using RNA that was extracted from PBMCs. Sample: peripheral blood mononuclear cells (PBMCs), taken when the disease was refractory, from a patient treated with antithyroid drugs. All receptors derive from a female donor with Graves disease.

This clonotype came up a few times. The chain has TRBV11-3 and TRBJ2-5; a possible D gene is TRBD2 (5 bases). The V end lost 5 bases, the J end lost 4 bases, and 17 bases lay between the germline ends. The CDR3 is made up of 15 amino acids. CDR1 and CDR2 (germline): SGHNT, YENEEA. The DNA for the CDR3 is TGTGCCAGCAGCGCCATTTCGAGGGCGAGAGAGACCCAGTACTTC. This encodes CASSAISRARETQYF.

In this sample, this clonotype turned up many times. The chain recombines TRBV28 with TRBJ1-2, with 9 positions matching TRBD1. Looked up from germline, CDR1 is MDHEN and CDR2 is SYDVKM. V shed 4 bases, J shed 6 bases, and the junction held 9 bases outside the gene matches. The CDR3 sequence is 15 residues long. CDR3 in amino acids: CASSSSTGTGHGYTF. CDR3 bases: TGTGCCAGCAGTTCCTCCACCGGGACAGGGCATGGCTACACCTTC.

There are many counts of this clonotype. This chain links TRBV20-1 with TRBJ2-7, with D possibly being TRBD2 (5 bases). From germline, CDR1 is DFQATT and CDR2 SNEGSKA (reference sequence). The CDR3 loop spans 14 amino acids. Trimming removed 0 bases from V and 1 base from J, with 10 bases in between. The chain's CDR3 is CSARDEGSSYEQYF. In DNA, the CDR3 is TGCAGTGCTAGAGATGAGGGTTCGTCCTACGAGCAGTACTTC.

This clonotype was found many times. The chain is built from TRBV6-1 and TRBJ1-5; 10 nucleotides match TRBD1. Germline V lookup: CDR1 MNHNS, CDR2 SASEGT. The junction had 5 bases not matched to a gene; V was cut back by 5 bases and J by 4 bases. The CDR3 totals 15 residues. CDR3 nucleotide sequence: TGTGCCAGCAGTCCAGACAGGGGGCCAAATCAGCCCCAGCATTTT. Translated, it gives CASSPDRGPNQPQHF.

There are a few counts of this clonotype. The chain combines TRBV6-1 with TRBJ1-6, with no clear D. CDR1 and CDR2 from the germline V gene are MNHNS and SASEGT. V shed 8 bases and J shed 1 base, with 3 bases lying between them. There are 12 residues in the CDR3. The CDR3: CASFSYNSPLHF. The CDR3 nucleotides are TGTGCCAGCTTTTCCTATAATTCACCCCTCCACTTT.

The chain carries TRBV7-9 and TRBJ1-6; D unclear. V shed 6 bases and J shed 7 bases, with 13 bases lying between them. Germline V gives CDR1 SEHNR, CDR2 FQNEAQ (reference sequence). The CDR3 is 14 residues long. DNA of the CDR3: TGTGCCAGCAGGGATACAGCACGCAATTCACCCCTCCACTTT. Its protein product is CASRDTARNSPLHF.

Only a few counts were recorded for this clonotype. One end of the junction varies from germline; a read error may be responsible. This chain connects TRBV7-7 to TRBJ1-2; D gene ambiguous. CDR1 and CDR2 (germline): SSHAT, FNYEAQ (reference sequence). This CDR3 region has 14 residues. The CDR3 spells CASSLARSHYGYTF. In nucleotides, the CDR3 is TGTGCTAGCAGCTTAGCTAGGTCTCACTATGGCTACACCTTC.

This clonotype has just one count. A much larger clonotype is one base distant, so this may be a read error. This chain uses TRBV7-9 with TRBJ1-2, with TRBD1 identical over 8 bases. Germline CDR1 SEHNR, CDR2 FQNEAQ (reference sequence). CDR3 size: 14 residues. Here the CDR3 reads CVSGRFDRGYGYTF. For the CDR3, the DNA is TGTGTCAGCGGCCGATTCGACAGGGGCTATGGCTACACCTTC.

In its sample, this clonotype was seen many times. The V gene is TRBV12-3 or TRBV12-4, the J gene TRBJ1-5; 8 bases are shared with TRBD1. The V and J ends lost 6 bases and 2 bases, in that order; junction bases with no gene match: 6. The CDR3 consists of 15 residues. The CDR3 DNA reads as TGTGCCAGCAGACTACAGGGGGAAGGCAATCAGCCCCAGCATTTT. The encoded protein is CASRLQGEGNQPQHF.

This clonotype came up many times. The V gene is TRBV6-1, the J gene TRBJ1-1; weak D call: TRBD1 (6 bases). This CDR3 has 13 residues. Germline CDR1 reads MNHNS; CDR2 reads SASEGT. Trimming took 6 bases from V and 2 from J, leaving 10 bases between them. The CDR3 coding sequence is TGTGCCAGCAGACAGGGATATAACACTGAAGCTTTCTTT. Translating it yields CASRQGYNTEAFF.

The chain couples TRBV20-1 to TRBJ2-2; 7 bases match TRBD2. The CDR3 is made up of 13 amino acids. Losses at the gene ends were 6 bases for V and 5 bases for J; bases not matched to a gene: 6. In germline, CDR1 is DFQATT, CDR2 SNEGSKA (reference sequence). The CDR3 DNA reads TGCAGTGCCCGGGACTATTTAACCGGGGAGCTGTTTTTT. It is translated as CSARDYLTGELFF.

This clonotype was recorded many times. In DNA form, the CDR3 reads TGTGCCAGCAGCCAGGGTAGGTGGTACGAGCAGTACTTC. It translates to CASSQGRWYEQYF. The gene calls are TRBV6-1 and TRBJ2-7; maybe TRBD1 (5 bases). V dropped 6 bases and J dropped 4 bases, with 13 bases sitting between them. The CDR3 covers 13 residues. Germline V lookup: CDR1 MNHNS, CDR2 SASEGT.

The chain has TRBV15 and TRBJ2-5; tentatively, D is TRBD1 or TRBD2 (6 bases each). Trimming cost V 3 bases and J 3 bases, with 11 bases left between them. Germline loops: CDR1 LNHNV, CDR2 YYDKDF (reference sequence). This CDR3 is 14 amino acids long. The CDR3 is CATSRWGAEETQYF. The CDR3 region has the DNA TGTGCCACCAGCAGGTGGGGGGCGGAAGAGACCCAGTACTTC.

CDR3 nucleotides: TGTGCCAGCAGTGAAACCGGGACAGGGGGCGGGTATGAGCAGTTCTTC. Protein sequence: CASSETGTGGGYEQFF. V usage is TRBV25-1 and J usage is TRBJ2-1, with 12 bases fitting TRBD1. This CDR3 is built from 16 residues. Germline V lookup: CDR1 MGHDK, CDR2 SYGVNS. The ends lost 2 bases at V and 8 bases at J; junction bases unmatched: 7.

This clonotype came up a few times. J is TRBJ1-2 and V is TRBV6-5; tentatively, D is TRBD1 (6 bases). V dropped 6 bases and J dropped 7 bases, with 15 bases sitting between them. The CDR3 runs 13 residues. Germline lookup yields CDR1 MNHEY and CDR2 SVGAGI. The CDR3 sequence: CASSYRVAGGYTF. Here the CDR3 DNA reads TGTGCCAGCAGCTACAGGGTTGCTGGTGGCTACACCTTC.

This clonotype appeared many times. The chain links TRBV28 to TRBJ1-2; TRBD1 might be the D (6 bases). The CDR3 totals 16 residues. Deletions cut 5 bases from V and 3 bases from J, with 19 bases between. Looked up from germline, CDR1 is MDHEN and CDR2 is SYDVKM. The CDR3 nucleotides are TGTGCCAGCAGTGGGGTGAGGGGGGATTACGACTATGGCTACACCTTC. This encodes CASSGVRGDYDYGYTF.

The table lists this clonotype with many counts. V and J are TRBV11-2 and TRBJ2-7; D may be TRBD1 (5 bases). From germline, CDR1 is SGHAT and CDR2 FQNNGV. The CDR3 is made up of 13 amino acids. V was trimmed by 4 bases and J by 2 bases, leaving 9 bases between them. The CDR3 protein is CASSYGHPYEQYF. CDR3 DNA: TGTGCCAGCAGCTACGGACATCCCTACGAGCAGTACTTC. Drawing the rest from reference TRBV11-2 and TRBJ2-7, the complete variable domain is EAGVAQSPRYKIIEKRQSVAFWCNPISGHATLYWYQQILGQGPKLLIQFQNNGVVDDSQLPKDRFSAERLKGVDSTLKIQPAKLEDSAVYLCASSYGHPYEQYFGPGTRLTVT.

This clonotype was found a few times. The V and J genes are TRBV6-1 and TRBJ2-1; D is possibly TRBD2 (6 bases). Germline V lookup: CDR1 MNHNS, CDR2 SASEGT. Trimming took off 7 bases at V and 14 bases at J, with 21 bases between the two ends. CDR3 length: 13 residues. CDR3 coding DNA: TGTGCCAGCAACCCTAGGGGCGGGGAGAGGGAGTTCTTC. Protein sequence: CASNPRGGEREFF.

There are many counts of this clonotype. The chain is built from TRBV20-1 and TRBJ2-5; no reliable D call. V lost 3 bases, J lost 0 bases, and 11 bases lay in between. Per the germline V gene, CDR1 is DFQATT and CDR2 is SNEGSKA (reference sequence). CDR3 length: 14 residues. The CDR3 sequence is CSASDRMDQETQYF. CDR3 nucleotides: TGCAGTGCTAGCGATCGAATGGACCAAGAGACCCAGTACTTC.

The table lists this clonotype with many counts. V is TRBV3-1 and J is TRBJ1-1; a possible D gene is TRBD1 (5 bases). V lost 0 bases, J lost 6 bases, and 8 bases lay in between. Germline V lookup: CDR1 LGHDT, CDR2 YNNKEL (reference sequence). The CDR3 loop spans 13 amino acids. The CDR3 region has the DNA TGTGCCAGCAGCCAAGAAGGCAGGGCTGAAGCTTTCTTT. Its protein is CASSQEGRAEAFF.

The genes are TRBV14 and TRBJ1-2; D unclear. Trimming cost V 5 bases and J 2 bases, with 6 bases left between them. Germline CDR1 is SGHDN and CDR2 is FVKESK. The CDR3 totals 12 residues. The CDR3 DNA follows: TGTGCCAGCAGCTACCTAAACTATGGCTACACCTTC. Translated, it gives CASSYLNYGYTF. The variable domain in full, completed from reference TRBV14 and TRBJ1-2, reads EAGVTQFPSHSVIEKGQTVTLRCDPISGHDNLYWYRRVMGKEIKFLLHFVKESKQDESGMPNNRFLAERTGGTYSTLKVQPAELEDSGVYFCASSYLNYGYTFGSGTRLTVV.

Comment on this clonotype: With a much larger clone just one base away, this may be a read error. The chain combines TRBV28 with TRBJ1-4; 9 bases are a match to TRBD1. The CDR3 is 16 residues long. With 6 bases clipped from V and 4 bases from J, the junction kept 9 bases outside the gene matches. CDR1 and CDR2 (germline): MDHEN, SYDVKM. The CDR3 DNA reads as TGTGCCAGCAGAAAAACAGGGGGCTTTGATAATGAAAAACTGTTTTTT. It specifies CASRKTGGFDNEKLFF.

The V call is TRBV25-1, the J call TRBJ1-4; no clear D gene. V lost 4 bases, J lost 8 bases, and 11 bases lay in between. CDR1 MGHDK and CDR2 SYGVNS come from the germline V gene. This CDR3 is 13 amino acids long. The CDR3 bases are TGTGCCAGCAGTGTCGGTAACTCCGAAAAACTGTTTTTT. Its translation is CASSVGNSEKLFF.

This clonotype was counted only a few times. V gene TRBV5-1 combines with J gene TRBJ1-6; unclear D gene. In germline, CDR1 is SGHRS, CDR2 YFSETQ. V was clipped by 2 bases and J by 0 bases, with 9 bases between them. This CDR3 contains 16 residues. CDR3 sequence: CASSLRSSSYNSPLHF. CDR3 nucleotide sequence: TGCGCCAGCAGCTTACGGTCTAGCTCCTATAATTCACCCCTCCACTTT.

This clonotype has a handful of counts. The chain joins TRBV20-1 to TRBJ1-5, with D possibly being TRBD1 (5 bases). The CDR3 sequence is 15 residues long. Trimming took off 0 bases at V and 0 bases at J, with 9 bases between the two ends. From germline, CDR1 is DFQATT and CDR2 SNEGSKA (reference sequence). The CDR3 is CSAREGPYSNQPQHF. In nucleotides, the CDR3 is TGCAGTGCTAGAGAGGGACCTTATAGCAATCAGCCCCAGCATTTT.

J is TRBJ2-7 and V is TRBV5-6; D is possibly TRBD1 or TRBD2 (5 bases each). The CDR3 has 16 residues. Germline values: CDR1 SGHDT, CDR2 YYEEEE. V lost 2 bases and J lost 2, with 17 bases in between. This chain's CDR3 is CASSFSYAQGAYEQYF. In DNA form, the CDR3 reads TGTGCCAGCAGCTTTTCTTACGCGCAGGGAGCCTACGAGCAGTACTTC.